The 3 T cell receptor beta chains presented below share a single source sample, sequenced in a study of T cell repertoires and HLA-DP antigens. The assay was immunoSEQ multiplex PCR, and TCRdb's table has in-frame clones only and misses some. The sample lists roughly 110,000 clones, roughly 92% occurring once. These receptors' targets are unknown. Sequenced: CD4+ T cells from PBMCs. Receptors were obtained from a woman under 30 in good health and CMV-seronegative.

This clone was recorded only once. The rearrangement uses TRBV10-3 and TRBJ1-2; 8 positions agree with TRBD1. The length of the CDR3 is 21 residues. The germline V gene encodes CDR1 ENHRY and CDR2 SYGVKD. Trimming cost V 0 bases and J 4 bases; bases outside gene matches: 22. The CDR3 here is CAISESFILDRGHGYSYGYTF. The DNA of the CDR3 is TGTGCCATCAGTGAGTCCTTTATTCTCGACAGGGGTCATGGTTATAGCTATGGCTACACCTTC.

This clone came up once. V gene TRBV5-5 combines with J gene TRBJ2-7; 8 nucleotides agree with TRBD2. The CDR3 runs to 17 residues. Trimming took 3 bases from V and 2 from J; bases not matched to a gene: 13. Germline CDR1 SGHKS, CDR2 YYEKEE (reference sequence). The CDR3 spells CASSSVPPLAAAYEQYF. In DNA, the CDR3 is TGTGCCAGCAGCTCCGTTCCCCCACTAGCGGCGGCCTACGAGCAGTACTTC.

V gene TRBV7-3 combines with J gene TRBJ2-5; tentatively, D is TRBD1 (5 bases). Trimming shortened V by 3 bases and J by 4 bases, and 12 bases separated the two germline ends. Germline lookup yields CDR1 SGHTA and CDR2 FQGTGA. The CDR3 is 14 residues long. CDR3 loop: CASSFHSRAETQYF. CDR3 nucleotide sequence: TGTGCCAGCAGCTTCCATAGCAGGGCAGAGACCCAGTACTTC.